The clone carrying this TCR beta chain appeared a few times. Its antigen remains unknown. Germline CDR1 reads SGHAT; CDR2 reads FQNNGV. The CDR3 has 14 amino acids. V was trimmed by 3 bases and J by 5 bases, leaving 14 bases between them. This entry comes from a study of blood T cells in healthy people across ages. Findings and caveats of the study: Per-million-T-cell TCR beta diversity fell roughly linearly with age.

A J-beta primer mix and a sample-barcoded 5' primer were used in a second PCR of about 7 to 11 cycles. Using its own MiXCR run on the 5' RACE reads, TCRdb lists one record per CDR3 protein. This repertoire shows hundreds of thousands of distinct CDR3 sequences, roughly 25% found once; its top ten account for more than 7.5%. These same records also appear under a second study, on T cells of mothers and their children. From that report: Reads obtained per mother exceeded 8.5 million TCR beta CDR3 reads, with 3 million to 3.5 million obtained per child. For related and unrelated pairs alike, thymic selection shapes TCR recombination output similarly.

The sequencing sample was made of blood. V and J are TRBV11-2 and TRBJ2-7; D remains ambiguous. This TCR was sampled from a boy younger than 18 in good health. In DNA, the CDR3 is TGTGCCAGCAGCTTTTTCCACACCCAACACGAGCAGTACTTC. It translates to CASSFFHTQHEQYF.